The clone carrying this T cell receptor (beta chain) has just a few counts. As yet, its antigen is unknown. This entry is derived from a study of T cells in Graves' hyperthyroidism and ophthalmopathy. As for the study in general: Upon initial diagnosis and before any treatment, peripheral blood was collected.

Trimming left V 3 bases short and J 0 bases short, with 17 bases between. In germline, CDR1 is DFQATT, CDR2 SNEGSKA (reference sequence). CDR3 length: 16 residues. Findings of the study overall: Through a model of 13 V-J features, ophthalmopathy was separated from stable hyperthyroidism.

The source material, RNA transcripts, was used to amplify TCR beta CDR3 regions. The HTBI primer set drove a first-round RT-PCR of the TCR CDR3. In TCRdb, the multiplex PCR reads were re-called with MiXCR into one record per CDR3 protein. The sample has fewer than 500,000 distinct CDR3 sequences, approximately 15% seen once; the top ten hold 15% to 20%. The V call is TRBV20-1, the J call TRBJ1-1, with D uncertain. This TCR was recovered from a woman aged 25 to 45 with Graves' ophthalmopathy. Sequences were obtained from blood. The CDR3 loop is CSASPIGRLLNTEAFF. As DNA, the CDR3 is TGCAGTGCTAGTCCTATCGGCAGGCTGTTGAACACTGAAGCTTTCTTT.